The subject of this entry is one T cell receptor (beta chain). Source study methods: Amplification from reference gene primers served as the basis for estimated nucleated cell counts. Assay used: immunoSEQ multiplex PCR; TCRdb lists only in-frame clones, some missing. That table is the source of V, J and clone size, and D and trimming were worked out from the DNA. The table records about 400,000 clones, 75% to 90% of them present only once. The CDR3 extends over 14 amino acids. CDR1 is SNHLY, CDR2 FYNNEI, per germline. V dropped 6 bases and J dropped 6 bases, with 16 bases sitting between them. The data belong to a study of blood T cell repertoires in COVID-19.

The sequenced sample consisted of peripheral blood. The source is a woman aged 30 to 39 with active or convalescent COVID-19. This chain links TRBV2 with TRBJ2-3; D remains ambiguous. The CDR3 sequence is CASRTPERLDTQYF. CDR3 DNA: TGTGCCAGCAGGACCCCCGAACGACTGGATACGCAGTATTTT.